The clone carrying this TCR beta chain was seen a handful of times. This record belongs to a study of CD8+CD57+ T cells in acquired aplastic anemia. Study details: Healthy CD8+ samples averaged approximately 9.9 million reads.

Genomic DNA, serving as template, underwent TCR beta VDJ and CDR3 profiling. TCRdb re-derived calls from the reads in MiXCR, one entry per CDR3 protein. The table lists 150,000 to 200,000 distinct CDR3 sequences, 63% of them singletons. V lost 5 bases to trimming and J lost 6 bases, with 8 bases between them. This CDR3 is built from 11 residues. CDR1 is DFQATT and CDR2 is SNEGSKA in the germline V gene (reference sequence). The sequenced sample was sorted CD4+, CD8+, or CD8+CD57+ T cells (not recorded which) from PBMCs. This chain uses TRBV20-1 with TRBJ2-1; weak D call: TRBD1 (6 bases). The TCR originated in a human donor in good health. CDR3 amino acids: CSAWTVNEQFF. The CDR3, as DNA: TGCAGTGCTTGGACAGTCAATGAGCAGTTCTTC.